These T cell receptor beta chains were read from a single sample in a study of cytomegalovirus exposure and HLA in healthy donors. Produced via immunoSEQ multiplex PCR; TCRdb's table is partial and in-frame only. The sample includes some 140,000 clones, approximately 84% seen only once; the top ten take about 27%. Specimen: PBMCs. These receptors originate from a man aged 25 to 40 in good health and CMV-seropositive. CDR3s include the opening cysteine and the closing phenylalanine or tryptophan.

>TRBV2|TRBJ1-1
CASSREKNTEAFF
>TRBV18|TRBJ2-7
CASSPTGQGTPTYEQYF
>TRBV7-6|TRBJ2-5
CASSQGQGAETQYF
>TRBV18|TRBJ2-3
CASSPPVAGALYF
>TRBV27|TRBJ2-1
CASSPGLQLDEQFF
>TRBV5-4|TRBJ2-7
CASSPGSTGAYEQYF
>TRBV4-3|TRBJ1-2
CASSQVYLGTGPKGGYTF
>TRBV7-3|TRBJ2-3
CASSLSGSVDTQYF
>TRBV5-8|TRBJ2-5
CASSPTGNSAETQYF
>TRBV7-2|TRBJ2-7
CASSSFFGPYEQYF
>TRBV2|TRBJ1-6
CASRSTGNLYNSPLHF
>TRBV7-9|TRBJ2-7
CASSLDLTVYEQYF
>TRBV18|TRBJ1-2
CASSPSLTGRNYGYTF
>TRBV7-9|TRBJ2-7
CASRSTGGLDEQYF
>TRBV19|TRBJ2-2
CASSIRQNTGELFF
>TRBV6-5|TRBJ1-4
CASSEGVANEKLFF
>TRBV4-3|TRBJ1-2
CASSQDHLEINYGYTF
>TRBV19|TRBJ1-5
CASSLDRAGGNQPQHF
>TRBV19|TRBJ2-5
CASTEGQGGSETQYF
>TRBV6-1|TRBJ2-7
CASSEQGYEQYF
>TRBV9|TRBJ2-5
CASSWTGLYQETQYF
>TRBV7-9|TRBJ2-6
CASSLERDSSGANVLTF
>TRBV6-6|TRBJ1-2
CASRSGTNYGYTF
>TRBV27|TRBJ2-2
CASSSDRTIANTGELFF
>TRBV7-2|TRBJ1-2
CASTPGGPYGYTF
>TRBV9|TRBJ2-7
CASSSHRDTSYEQYF
>TRBV5-1|TRBJ1-1
CASRGTGGMNTEAFF
>TRBV7-2|TRBJ1-2
CASSTTGGGYGYTF
>TRBV4-1|TRBJ2-2
CASSPHGTSGGAGELFF
>TRBV6-4|TRBJ2-7
CASSDSPGQTSYEQYF
>TRBV6-5|TRBJ2-7
CASSYSGAGATYEQYF
>TRBV19|TRBJ2-7
CASSPSTGWGSQYF
>TRBV25-1|TRBJ2-3
CASSEGGGADTQYF
>TRBV9|TRBJ2-5
CASSVGGVAQETQYF
>TRBV6-6|TRBJ1-2
CATGTANYGYTF
>TRBV13|TRBJ2-2
CASSPRRTSGSGTGELFF
>TRBV15|TRBJ2-1
CATSRPRQTSYNEQFF
>TRBV29-1|TRBJ1-4
CSVEPGGNEKLFF
>TRBV7-7|TRBJ2-5
CASSSPGAQYF
>TRBV5-5|TRBJ2-7
CASSFERSGGYEQYF
>TRBV15|TRBJ2-7
CATSRGRDLGYEQYF
>TRBV11-2|TRBJ1-1
CASSPMTGGKVGTEAFF
>TRBV5-4|TRBJ2-3
CASSFRVDTQYF
>TRBV7-3|TRBJ1-6
CASSFTGNASPLHF
>TRBV7-8|TRBJ1-5
CASSLGGMKPQHF